This TCR beta chain was found in a study of cytomegalovirus exposure and HLA in healthy donors. The CDR3 sequence is 13 residues long. Germline CDR1 is MNHEY and CDR2 is SVGAGI. The V end was cut by 8 bases, the J end by 0 bases, with 10 bases between. Researchers ran the PCR with 60 Vbeta and 13 Jbeta primers. The data were produced by immunoSEQ multiplex PCR, yet TCRdb's version contains in-frame clones alone and is incomplete. The sample holds 130,000 to 150,000 clones; approximately 80% are singletons and the top ten take 2% to 2.5%. The V gene is TRBV6-5, the J gene TRBJ1-1, with D unresolved. Material for sequencing was PBMCs. The source is a young woman in good health and CMV-seropositive. The CDR3 region has the DNA TGTGCCAGCCTTCGCGGGGTGAACACTGAAGCTTTCTTT. Translation gives CASLRGVNTEAFF.